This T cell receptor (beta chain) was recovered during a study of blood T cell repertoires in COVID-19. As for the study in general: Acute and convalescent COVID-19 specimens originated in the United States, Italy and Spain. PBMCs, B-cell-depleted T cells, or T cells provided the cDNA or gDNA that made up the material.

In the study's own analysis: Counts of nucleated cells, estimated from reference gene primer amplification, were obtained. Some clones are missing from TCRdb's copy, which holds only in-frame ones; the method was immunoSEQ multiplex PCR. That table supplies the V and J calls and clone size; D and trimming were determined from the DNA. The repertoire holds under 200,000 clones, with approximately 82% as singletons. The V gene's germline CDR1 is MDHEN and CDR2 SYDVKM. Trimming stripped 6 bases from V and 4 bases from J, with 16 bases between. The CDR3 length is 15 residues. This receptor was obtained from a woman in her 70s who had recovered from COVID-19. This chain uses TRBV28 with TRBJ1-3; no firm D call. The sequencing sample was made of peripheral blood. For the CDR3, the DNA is TGTGCCAGCAGCTCACCGAGGCGGCTGGGAAACACCATATATTTT. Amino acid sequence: CASSSPRRLGNTIYF.